The 17 T cell receptor beta chains below all came from one sample that was sequenced in a study of spatial heterogeneity in lung cancer. Time point meaning: sample taken at primary tumor resection. Tumor, nontumor lung or frozen PBMC supplied whole RNA, sequenced without sorting. TCRdb called the 5' RACE reads again in MiXCR, with one record for every CDR3 protein. The table records approximately 4,600 distinct CDR3 sequences, 20% to 25% of them present only once. Sequenced here: normal lung tissue next to the tumor, sampled at surgery. All receptors come from a female donor with early-stage non-small cell lung cancer.

In regard to this clonotype: A library prepared for alpha chains yielded this beta chain as an off-target read; its size is of little meaning. This chain links TRBV4-2 with TRBJ1-2; a possible D gene is TRBD1 (6 bases). Germline V gene lookup returns CDR1 LGHNA and CDR2 YNFKEQ. Trimming pared 4 bases from V and 4 bases from J, leaving 16 bases between. The CDR3 is made up of 15 amino acids. As DNA, the CDR3 is TGTGCCAGCAGCCCAGGACGAGGGGGTCCCTATGGCTACACCTTC. As protein: CASSPGRGGPYGYTF.

In this sample, this clonotype is large. This beta chain is a stray read from a library made for alpha chains; its abundance is not meaningful. The chain recombines TRBV12-3 or TRBV12-4 with TRBJ2-5; TRBD2 might be the D (5 bases). Trimming stripped 8 bases from V and 4 bases from J, with 14 bases between. CDR3 length equals 13 residues. Here the CDR3 reads CASSKPEGETQYF. CDR3 DNA sequence: TGTGCCAGCTCCAAACCCGAGGGAGAGACCCAGTACTTC.

This clonotype appeared many times. Because this beta chain is a stray read in a library intended to capture alpha chains, its abundance should not be given much weight. The chain couples TRBV10-3 to TRBJ2-7; 10 bases fit TRBD1. The CDR3 spans 15 residues. Trimming cost V 2 bases and J 3 bases; bases outside gene matches: 4. Germline V lookup: CDR1 ENHRY, CDR2 SYGVKD. The CDR3 is CAISEPGTGDYEQYF. Here the CDR3 DNA reads TGTGCCATCAGTGAGCCCGGGACAGGGGACTACGAGCAGTACTTC.

This clonotype qualifies as medium-sized. This beta chain turned up in a library designed for alpha chains; as an off-target read, its abundance says little. The chain recombines TRBV10-3 with TRBJ2-1; either TRBD1 or TRBD2 may fit D (5 bases each). V lost 10 bases and J 5 bases, leaving 18 bases between the germline ends. Germline values: CDR1 ENHRY, CDR2 SYGVKD. The CDR3 spans 14 residues. The CDR3 nucleotides are TGTGCCACCCGGGGCTGGCAGCAGGACAATGAGCAGTTCTTC. Its translation is CATRGWQQDNEQFF.

In regard to this clonotype: Since it is a stray read in a library aimed at alpha chains, this beta chain has a size that is not meaningful. The chain combines TRBV24-1 with TRBJ1-1; D might be TRBD1 (5 bases). The germline V gene has CDR1 KGHDR and CDR2 SFDVKD. Trimming removed 7 bases at V and 1 base at J, with 15 bases between. CDR3 length: 15 residues. In DNA, the CDR3 is TGTGCCACCAGGGGGGGAAACATAGGGAACACTGAAGCTTTCTTT. It specifies CATRGGNIGNTEAFF.

A note on this clonotype: The size of this beta chain means little, since it is a stray read in a library made for alpha chains. The chain carries TRBV2 and TRBJ2-1, with D maybe TRBD2 (7 bases). Germline assignment: CDR1 SNHLY and CDR2 FYNNEI. Trimming shortened V by 9 bases and J by 0 bases, and 9 bases separated the two germline ends. This CDR3 is built from 13 residues. The CDR3 sequence: CASAGASYNEQFF. The CDR3 coding sequence is TGTGCCAGTGCGGGGGCCTCCTACAATGAGCAGTTCTTC.

This clonotype was recorded at least ten times. Because the library targeted alpha chains, this beta chain is an off-target read whose size means little. The V gene is TRBV5-1, the J gene TRBJ1-1; D may be TRBD1 (6 bases). The CDR3 loop spans 16 amino acids. The germline V and J ends were trimmed by 3 bases and 0 bases, with 15 bases remaining between them. Per the germline V gene, CDR1 is SGHRS and CDR2 is YFSETQ. This chain's CDR3 is CASSSEPQGMNTEAFF. The CDR3 region has the DNA TGCGCCAGCAGCTCAGAACCACAGGGTATGAACACTGAAGCTTTCTTT.

In this sample, this clonotype turned up many times. One junction end disagrees with the germline gene, perhaps due to a read error. Found in a library prepared for alpha chains, this beta chain is an off-target read, and its abundance has little meaning. This chain connects TRBV20-1 to TRBJ1-5, with 9 bases aligning to TRBD1. The germline V gene encodes CDR1 DFQATT and CDR2 SNEGSKA (reference sequence). This CDR3 comprises 14 residues. The CDR3 DNA reads TGCAGTGCCAGAGACAGGGGGGAAAATCAGCCCCAGCATTTT. This encodes CSARDRGENQPQHF.

Note on this clonotype: This beta chain slipped into a library made for alpha chains as a stray read, so its size is not meaningful. CDR3 protein: CASSQGDRTDSGNTIYF. CDR3 bases: TGTGCCAGCAGCCAGGGGGACAGGACGGACTCTGGAAACACCATATATTTT. The chain combines TRBV4-2 with TRBJ1-3; 8 positions match TRBD1. Germline V gene sequence: CDR1 LGHNA, CDR2 YNFKEQ. This CDR3 spans 17 amino acids. J was trimmed by 0 bases and V by 3 bases; bases with no gene match: 7.

This clonotype showed up many times. This beta chain is a stray sequence in a library constructed for alpha chains; its clone size is not meaningful. The V call is TRBV5-5, the J call TRBJ2-6, with a weak D call TRBD1 (6 bases). Germline V gene lookup returns CDR1 SGHKS and CDR2 YYEKEE (reference sequence). CDR3 length: 15 residues. Trimming pared 4 bases from V and 2 bases from J, leaving 10 bases between. The CDR3 is CASSPQGTGANVLTF. CDR3 nucleotide sequence: TGTGCCAGCAGCCCCCAGGGGACTGGGGCCAACGTCCTGACTTTC.

By sample fraction, this clonotype is medium-sized (0.01 to 0.1%). This beta chain is off target for a library built for alpha chains, so its abundance means little. The chain is built from TRBV29-1 and TRBJ2-1; the match to TRBD1 covers 8 bases. The CDR3 loop spans 14 amino acids. CDR1 and CDR2 (germline): SQVTM, ANQGSEA. V shed 7 bases and J 0 bases; nucleotides not matched to a gene: 5. The CDR3 spells CSGEDRGSYNEQFF. In DNA form, the CDR3 reads TGCAGCGGCGAAGACAGGGGCTCCTACAATGAGCAGTTCTTC.

Of note for this clonotype: This beta chain is off target for a library built for alpha chains, so its abundance means little. The DNA of the CDR3 is TGTGCCAGCAGTCGCCGGGGACAGGGCGAATCACCCCTCCACTTT. Protein sequence: CASSRRGQGESPLHF. This sequence joins TRBV6-6 and TRBJ1-6; 9 bases agree with TRBD1. Germline V CDR1 and CDR2: MNHNY, SVGAGI (reference sequence). V shed 5 bases, J shed 10 bases, and the junction held 9 bases outside the gene matches. The CDR3 has 15 residues.

Relative to its sample, this clonotype is large. Since it is a stray read in a library aimed at alpha chains, this beta chain has a size that is not meaningful. The rearrangement uses TRBV27 and TRBJ2-1; D is perhaps TRBD1 (6 bases). Germline CDR1 and CDR2: MNHEY and SMNVEV (reference sequence). Trimming stripped 5 bases from V and 4 bases from J, with 15 bases between. There are 15 residues in the CDR3. As DNA, the CDR3 is TGTGCCAGCAGTGTAACACGGGACACATACAATGAGCAGTTCTTC. As protein: CASSVTRDTYNEQFF.

For this clonotype: This beta chain is a stray sequence in a library constructed for alpha chains; its clone size is not meaningful. The V call is TRBV20-1, the J call TRBJ2-7; D is ambiguous. CDR1 DFQATT and CDR2 SNEGSKA come from the germline V gene (reference sequence). V was shortened by 0 bases and J by 0 bases, with 12 bases between the two germline ends. The CDR3 totals 15 residues. The CDR3 DNA is TGCAGTGCTAGAGACCCGTACGCCACCTCCTACGAGCAGTACTTC. Protein: CSARDPYATSYEQYF.

A note on this clonotype: A library prepared for alpha chains yielded this beta chain as an off-target read; its size is of little meaning. The chain joins TRBV7-6 to TRBJ2-5; 8 nucleotides match TRBD2. The junction had 7 bases not matched to a gene; V was cut back by 0 bases and J by 4 bases. The CDR3 runs to 16 residues. The germline CDR1 and CDR2 sequences are SGHVS and FNYEAQ. CDR3 coding DNA: TGTGCCAGCAGCTTAGCCGCAGTGAGCGGGGGAGAGACCCAGTACTTC. Encoded protein: CASSLAAVSGGETQYF.

This clonotype is judged medium-sized. A library made for alpha chains picked up this beta chain off target, so its size means little. J is TRBJ1-5 and V is TRBV19; a possible D gene is TRBD1 (5 bases). With 1 base removed from V and 4 bases from J, the gap between germline ends came to 14 bases. The CDR3 is made up of 16 amino acids. Per the germline V gene, CDR1 is LNHDA and CDR2 is SQIVND (reference sequence). The CDR3: CASSIARGQGNQPQHF. The DNA of the CDR3 is TGTGCCAGTAGTATAGCCCGGGGCCAGGGAAATCAGCCCCAGCATTTT.

A word on this clonotype: This beta chain represents an off-target read in a library built for alpha chains; its size is of limited meaning. The V call is TRBV5-1, the J call TRBJ2-7; D might be TRBD2 (5 bases). This CDR3 comprises 16 residues. Germline values: CDR1 SGHRS, CDR2 YFSETQ. V was cut by 5 bases and J by 0 bases, with 18 bases left in between. The CDR3, as DNA: TGCGCCAGCAGGCTCCACAGTGCACGGGACTCCTACGAGCAGTACTTC. Translation: CASRLHSARDSYEQYF.